What follows is one T cell receptor beta chain and its context. Its antigen remains unidentified. This CDR3 comprises 13 residues. Germline values: CDR1 SGHVS, CDR2 FQNEAQ. Trimming left V 8 bases short and J 8 bases short, with 15 bases between. This sample was taken from a study of vaccination and CD4 T cells after COVID-19. Looking at the study overall: Control cultures, each given a CEFX pool, an HIV-1 Nef pool, or no peptide, were included.

Regarding the study as a whole: The study found that a median about 88% of reactive clones in convalescent patients appeared only post-vaccination.

Indicated treatment: approximately 9-day PBMC culture with coronavirus spike peptide pools or control peptides (ViraFEST assay). Recorded positive PCR dates fall between March and December 2020, preceding US Alpha, Beta and Delta variants. Every well contained some 1.9 million PBMCs, which were grown with roughly 9.1 IU/ml IL-2 and roughly 9.7 ug/ml peptide pools. At the Johns Hopkins FTIC core, DNA taken from cultured CD4+ T cells was sequenced by way of the Oncomine TCR Beta short-read assay. TCRdb re-derived calls from the PCR reads in MiXCR, one entry per CDR3 protein. The data hold around 16,000 distinct CDR3 sequences, with under 40% observed a single time.

The specimen was cultured CD4+ T cells from blood. This TCR was sampled from a human donor with COVID-19. This chain links TRBV7-8 with TRBJ1-4; tentatively, D is TRBD1 (6 bases). The CDR3 loop is CASGDKPSEKLFF. CDR3 DNA sequence: TGTGCCAGCGGGGACAAGCCCTCCGAAAAACTGTTTTTT.